The 11 T cell receptor beta chains below all came from one sample that was sequenced in a study of blood T cells in healthy people across ages (dated by TCRdb to the mid-2010s). Library preparation used 5' RACE. For sequencing, an Illumina HiSeq 2500 was employed. A second about 7 to 12 cycle PCR used a sample-barcoded 5' primer and a J-beta primer mix. Using fastp trimming at Q25 and MiXCR clonotype assembly, TCRdb reanalyzed the public sequencing data and kept in-frame beta chains. Here each entry gathers all rows of one CDR3 protein and keeps the most common genes and DNA. The sample yields fewer than 800,000 distinct CDR3 sequences; 32% were counted once. The ten largest account for over 15% of the sample. The specimen was blood. The receptor set was obtained from a woman over 75 in good health. Donor details come from another sample of the same person, matched by shared clones.

This clonotype was recorded once. A much more abundant neighbour one base away suggests this may be a read error. The rearrangement joins TRBV6-6 to TRBJ2-7; possibly TRBD2 for D (6 bases). The CDR3 totals 15 residues. Trimming removed 10 bases from V and 0 bases from J, with 19 bases in between. CDR1 is MNHNY, CDR2 SVGAGI, per germline (reference sequence). CDR3 coding DNA: TGTGCCAACACCAAAAGGGACGGGAGCTCCTACGAGCAGTACTTC. Protein sequence: CANTKRDGSSYEQYF.

Regarding this clonotype: A much larger clone lies one base from this, so it may be a read error. The rearrangement joins TRBV7-3 to TRBJ2-5; tentatively, D is TRBD1 (6 bases). Per germline, CDR1 SGHTA and CDR2 FQGTGA. The CDR3 is 14 amino acids. Deletions cut 4 bases from V and 1 base from J, with 10 bases between. The CDR3 reads CASSWAGAQETQYF. The CDR3 DNA reads TGTGCCAGCAGCTGGGCAGGGGCCCAAGAGACCCAGTACTTC.

The chain uses TRBV12-3 or TRBV12-4 and TRBJ1-5; TRBD1 matches 7 bases. The length of the CDR3 is 15 residues. The trim removed 4 bases at V and 4 bases at J, leaving 7 bases unmatched. CDR3 sequence: CASSSEGAKNQPQHF. The CDR3 DNA reads as TGTGCCAGCAGTTCGGAGGGGGCGAAGAATCAGCCCCAGCATTTT.

This clonotype occurred once. Just one base apart from a much larger clone, this may be a read error. The chain has TRBV6-2 or TRBV6-3 and TRBJ2-4, with TRBD1 matching over 9 bases. The CDR3 has 15 residues. The germline CDR1 and CDR2 sequences are MNHEY and SVGEGT. The CDR3 here is CANSYDGTGQNIQYF. The DNA of the CDR3 is TGTGCCAACAGTTACGATGGGACAGGGCAAAACATTCAGTACTTC.

This clonotype has a count of ten or more. CDR3 nucleotide sequence: TGTGCCAGCAGTTTCGAAGGGACAGGGACCTACTCCCTCCACTTT. Amino acid sequence: CASSFEGTGTYSLHF. The chain recombines TRBV12-3 or TRBV12-4 with TRBJ1-6; TRBD1 matches 9 bases. Trimming cost V 3 bases and J 14 bases; bases outside gene matches: 11. The CDR3 contains 15 residues.

The chain links TRBV11-2 to TRBJ1-2, with 8 positions matching TRBD1. There are 15 residues in the CDR3. The germline CDR1 and CDR2 sequences are SGHAT and FQNNGV. V was clipped by 1 base and J by 2 bases; unmatched bases: 3. This CDR3 is CASSLVQGGNYGYTF. The DNA for the CDR3 is TGTGCCAGCAGCTTAGTACAGGGGGGCAACTATGGCTACACCTTC.

The chain is built from TRBV7-2 and TRBJ1-2; D uncertain. The germline V and J ends were trimmed by 0 bases and 6 bases, with 20 bases remaining between them. CDR1 and CDR2 (germline): SGHTA, FQGNSA. This CDR3 is built from 17 residues. This CDR3 reads CASSLAPGVGVLNGYTF. The CDR3 coding sequence is TGTGCCAGCAGCTTAGCACCCGGCGTTGGGGTGTTAAATGGCTACACCTTC.

This clonotype was picked up a small number of times. A read error is possible here, since a much larger clone lies one base away. V gene TRBV10-3 combines with J gene TRBJ1-6, with D perhaps matching TRBD1 (5 bases). Germline loops: CDR1 ENHRY, CDR2 SYGVKD. The CDR3 runs to 15 residues. Trimming cost V 0 bases and J 7 bases, with 10 bases left between them. The CDR3: CAISESGQPNSPLHF. The CDR3 region has the DNA TGTGCCATCAGTGAGTCGGGGCAGCCCAATTCACCCCTCCACTTT.

This clonotype was counted only a few times. The chain links TRBV10-3 to TRBJ1-3; D is uncertain. CDR1 and CDR2 (germline): ENHRY, SYGVKD. This CDR3 contains 15 residues. Trimming pared 0 bases from V and 0 bases from J, leaving 6 bases between. In DNA, the CDR3 is TGTGCCATCAGTGAGTCGAACCCCTCTGGAAACACCATATATTTT. Protein sequence: CAISESNPSGNTIYF.

V is TRBV7-8 and J is TRBJ2-1; TRBD2 matches 7 bases. The CDR3 extends over 14 amino acids. Unmatched junction bases numbered 8, after V lost 4 bases and J lost 8 bases. Germline CDR1 reads SGHVS; CDR2 reads FQNEAQ. The CDR3 protein is CASSSAGTLHEQFF. CDR3 bases: TGTGCCAGCAGCTCAGCGGGAACTTTACATGAGCAGTTCTTC.

This clonotype appeared many times. This sequence joins TRBV28 and TRBJ1-2; the match to TRBD1 covers 12 bases. The germline V gene has CDR1 MDHEN and CDR2 SYDVKM. This CDR3 comprises 15 residues. V lost 4 bases, J lost 6 bases, and 6 bases stayed unmatched. The CDR3 loop reads CASSSGGTGGDGYTF. In DNA form, the CDR3 reads TGTGCCAGCAGTTCGGGCGGGACAGGGGGCGATGGCTACACCTTC.